Below, 2 T cell receptor beta chains from the same sample are listed, as sequenced in a study of shared T cell receptors in the human thymus. The table came from immunoSEQ multiplex PCR; TCRdb's copy has only in-frame clones and leaves some out. The sample comprises approximately 730,000 clones, approximately 83% of which are singletons, and over 0.008% rests with the top ten. These same records also appear under a second study, on human thymus T cells.

Material: thymocytes. The receptors were gathered from a girl under three years old with a congenital heart defect.

V and J are TRBV5-1 and TRBJ1-2, with TRBD1 identical over 8 bases. Trimming removed 3 bases from V and 7 bases from J; junction bases left unmatched: 11. The CDR3 length is 15 residues. Germline CDR1 reads SGHRS; CDR2 reads YFSETQ. The CDR3 DNA follows: TGCGCCAGCAGCTCCAAGGTAGACAGGGGTTTTGGCTACACCTTC. This translates into CASSSKVDRGFGYTF.

This chain links TRBV28 with TRBJ1-2; D is unclear. The CDR3 has 14 residues. Germline V gene sequence: CDR1 MDHEN, CDR2 SYDVKM. Between the trimmed V and J ends, which lost 0 bases and 4 bases, there was a span of 9 bases. Here the CDR3 reads CASSLWSRPYGYTF. As DNA, the CDR3 is TGTGCCAGCAGTTTATGGTCGAGGCCCTATGGCTACACCTTC.